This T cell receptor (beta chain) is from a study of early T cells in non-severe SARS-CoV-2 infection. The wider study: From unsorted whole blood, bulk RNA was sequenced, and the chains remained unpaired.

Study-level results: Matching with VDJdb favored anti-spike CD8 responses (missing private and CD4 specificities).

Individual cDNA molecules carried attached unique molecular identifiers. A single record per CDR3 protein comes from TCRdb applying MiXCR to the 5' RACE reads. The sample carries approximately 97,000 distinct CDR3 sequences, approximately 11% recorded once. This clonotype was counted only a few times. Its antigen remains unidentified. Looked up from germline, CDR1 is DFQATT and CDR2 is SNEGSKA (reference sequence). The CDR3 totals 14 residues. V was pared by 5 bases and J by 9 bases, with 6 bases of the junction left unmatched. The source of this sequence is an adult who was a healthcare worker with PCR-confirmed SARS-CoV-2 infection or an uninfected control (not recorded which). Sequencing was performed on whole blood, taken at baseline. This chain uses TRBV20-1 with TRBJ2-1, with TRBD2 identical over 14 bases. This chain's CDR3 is CSAPGTSGSIEQFF. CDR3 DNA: TGCAGTGCTCCCGGGACTAGCGGGAGTATTGAGCAGTTCTTC.